In its sample, the clone carrying this T cell receptor beta chain was seen a few times. What it recognizes is unknown. This record comes from a study of post-analysis software for immune sequencing data. General observations from the study: A significant reduction in normalized Chao1 diversity was observed in multiple sclerosis patients versus controls. In patients, TRBV5-6, TRBV5-1 and TRBV20-1 belonged to five TRBV segments found more frequently than in controls. With F measure, samples from one preparation batch clustered together strongly.

Libraries were made from TCR beta cDNA, and they carried unique molecular identifiers. T cells, roughly 0.85 to 10 million of them, yielded 500,000 or so cDNA molecules. MiXCR, applied by TCRdb to the PCR reads, yields one record per CDR3 protein. The table includes roughly 800,000 distinct CDR3 sequences, roughly 50% detected once. The CDR3 is 12 residues long. Trimming took off 6 bases at V and 4 bases at J, with 13 bases between the two ends. Germline values: CDR1 SQVTM, CDR2 ANQGSEA. This chain links TRBV29-1 with TRBJ2-7; the D gene is possibly TRBD1 (6 bases). The clonotype comes from a girl aged 10 to 17 with multiple sclerosis. Sequences were obtained from blood. CDR3 sequence reads: CSVDLQGYEQYF. The DNA for the CDR3 is TGCAGCGTCGACCTACAGGGTTACGAGCAGTACTTC.